The 12 T cell receptor beta chains in this list originate from one sample, sequenced in a study of quantifying T cell responses using KT2 cells. Background on the study: Reverse transcription used primers in the TCR alpha and beta constant regions.

The cDNA 3' end received a ligated oligonucleotide with a UMI. First-round PCR used three to four cycles and beta primers RC1.1 and RC1.2 covering TRBC1 and TRBC2. TCRdb re-called the UMI-ligation and nested PCR reads with MiXCR, one entry per CDR3 protein. The sample contains some 50,000 distinct CDR3 sequences, 11% of which appear only once. The sequencing input was PBMCs spiked with cells of the T cell clone KT2. Every receptor here comes from a human donor.

This clonotype turned up a few times. The V and J genes are TRBV7-3 and TRBJ2-1, with 7 bases that match TRBD1. CDR1 and CDR2 from the germline V gene are SGHTA and FQGTGA. The length of the CDR3 is 14 residues. With 5 bases clipped from V and 10 bases from J, the junction kept 11 bases outside the gene matches. In nucleotides, the CDR3 is TGTGCCAGCAGCCCAGGGACAGAGCCTCGCGAGCAGTTCTTC. It specifies CASSPGTEPREQFF.

The chain carries TRBV5-1 and TRBJ2-5; 11 nucleotides agree with TRBD1. V was clipped by 4 bases and J by 5 bases; unmatched bases: 7. Germline values: CDR1 SGHRS, CDR2 YFSETQ. The CDR3 runs 15 residues. The CDR3 protein is CASSLDRGLEETQYF. CDR3 bases: TGCGCCAGCAGCCTGGACAGGGGGCTCGAGGAGACCCAGTACTTC.

This clonotype was picked up a small number of times. V gene TRBV6-5 combines with J gene TRBJ1-5; D is unresolved. The CDR3 has 13 residues. Germline CDR1 is MNHEY and CDR2 is SVGAGI. The germline V and J ends were trimmed by 0 bases and 5 bases, with 5 bases remaining between them. The CDR3 sequence is CASSYSSYQPQHF. In nucleotides, the CDR3 is TGTGCCAGCAGTTACTCCTCCTATCAGCCCCAGCATTTT.

This clonotype has only a few counts. The V and J genes are TRBV5-1 and TRBJ2-7, with TRBD2 matching over 8 bases. The V gene end was trimmed by 4 bases and the J gene end by 6 bases; junction bases not matched to a gene: 15. CDR3 length: 16 amino acids. Looked up from germline, CDR1 is SGHRS and CDR2 is YFSETQ. CDR3 amino acids: CASSPLPGLGTGEQYF. Written as DNA, the CDR3 is TGCGCCAGCAGCCCCCTCCCGGGACTAGGGACGGGCGAGCAGTACTTC.

This clonotype was detected only a few times. The chain has TRBV25-1 and TRBJ2-3; 9 bases align to TRBD1. CDR3 length: 14 residues. The germline gives CDR1 MGHDK, CDR2 SYGVNS. The junction had 2 bases not matched to a gene; V was cut back by 2 bases and J by 5 bases. In DNA form, the CDR3 reads TGTGCCAGCAGTGAAACAGGGGGCCTAGATACGCAGTATTTT. Its translation: CASSETGGLDTQYF.

This clonotype was recorded a few times. The chain uses TRBV6-4 and TRBJ2-3; 7 bases fit TRBD2. The CDR3 sequence is 15 residues long. The germline gives CDR1 MRHNA, CDR2 SNTAGT. Trimming took 2 bases from V and 0 from J; bases not matched to a gene: 2. The CDR3 loop reads CASSDGGSSTDTQYF. DNA for the CDR3: TGTGCCAGCAGTGACGGCGGGAGTAGCACAGATACGCAGTATTTT.

V usage is TRBV12-3 or TRBV12-4 and J usage is TRBJ2-3; TRBD2 matches at 9 bases. The V and J ends lost 3 bases and 4 bases, in that order; junction bases with no gene match: 14. This CDR3 spans 18 amino acids. CDR3 bases: TGTGCCAGCAGTTTGTTGACTAGCGGCAATCTAGGTCCAGATACGCAGTATTTT. Translated: CASSLLTSGNLGPDTQYF.

This clonotype was detected ten times or more. The chain is built from TRBV6-6 and TRBJ1-1, with D unresolved. CDR3 length: 14 amino acids. V was cut by 7 bases and J by 4 bases, with 16 bases left in between. Germline CDR1 reads MNHNY; CDR2 reads SVGAGI (reference sequence). This CDR3 reads CASNLSGWGTEAFF. DNA of the CDR3: TGTGCCAGCAATTTGTCGGGGTGGGGCACTGAAGCTTTCTTT.

This clonotype was picked up many times. This chain connects TRBV20-1 to TRBJ1-5; the D is unclear. Germline CDR1 reads DFQATT; CDR2 reads SNEGSKA (reference sequence). This CDR3 comprises 11 residues. Trimming took off 5 bases at V and 11 bases at J, with 13 bases between the two ends. This CDR3 reads CSAEWDRTQHF. CDR3 DNA: TGCAGTGCTGAGTGGGATAGGACCCAGCATTTT.

This clonotype occurred many times. CDR3 nucleotides: TGCAGTGCTAGATCCCCAAGCGGGAGGGGTTCAACAGATACGCAGTATTTT. The encoded protein is CSARSPSGRGSTDTQYF. V usage is TRBV20-1 and J usage is TRBJ2-3, with 10 bases matching TRBD2. In germline, CDR1 is DFQATT, CDR2 SNEGSKA (reference sequence). Trimming cost V 2 bases and J 3 bases; bases outside gene matches: 11. The CDR3 sequence is 17 residues long.

This clonotype occurred a few times. The gene calls are TRBV5-1 and TRBJ2-6; 11 nucleotides line up with TRBD1. Germline V lookup: CDR1 SGHRS, CDR2 YFSETQ. V trimming: 4 bases; J trimming: 1 base; junction bases outside the gene matches: 7. CDR3 size: 18 residues. CDR3 nucleotide sequence: TGCGCCAGCAGCCAAGGGACAGGGGGAGAGTCTGGGGCCAACGTCCTGACTTTC. This codes for CASSQGTGGESGANVLTF.

The J gene is TRBJ1-3, the V gene TRBV5-6; D is unclear. The CDR3 extends over 16 amino acids. Between the trimmed V and J ends, which lost 6 bases and 8 bases, there was a span of 24 bases. Germline-derived CDR1 and CDR2 are SGHDT and YYEEEE. The CDR3 sequence is CASTLVNSTFVYTIYF. The CDR3 bases are TGTGCCAGCACCCTTGTGAACTCAACCTTCGTCTACACCATATATTTT.